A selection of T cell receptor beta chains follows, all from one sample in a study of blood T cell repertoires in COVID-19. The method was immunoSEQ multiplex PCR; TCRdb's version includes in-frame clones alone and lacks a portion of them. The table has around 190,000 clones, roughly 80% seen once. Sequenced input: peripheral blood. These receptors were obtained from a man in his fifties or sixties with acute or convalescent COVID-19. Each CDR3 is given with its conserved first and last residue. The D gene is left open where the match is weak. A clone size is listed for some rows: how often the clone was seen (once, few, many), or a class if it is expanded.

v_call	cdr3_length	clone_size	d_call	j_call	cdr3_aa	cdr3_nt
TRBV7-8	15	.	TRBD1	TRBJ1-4	CASSDDTGVREKLFF	TGTGCCAGCAGCGACGACACAGGGGTCAGGGAAAAACTGTTTTTT
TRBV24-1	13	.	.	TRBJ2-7	CATSDFYDSEQYF	TGTGCCACCAGTGATTTCTATGACAGCGAGCAGTACTTC
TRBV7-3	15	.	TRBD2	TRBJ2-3	CASSLTGLLTDTQYF	TGTGCCAGCAGCTTAACGGGACTACTTACAGATACGCAGTATTTT
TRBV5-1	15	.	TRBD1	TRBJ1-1	CASSFGTGGNTEAFF	TGCGCCAGCAGCTTCGGGACAGGGGGGAACACTGAAGCTTTCTTT
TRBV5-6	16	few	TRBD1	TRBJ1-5	CASSSIGTGGFQPQHF	TGTGCCAGCAGCTCAATAGGGACAGGGGGCTTTCAGCCCCAGCATTTT
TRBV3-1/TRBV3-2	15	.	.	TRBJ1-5	CASSQGGGGRQPQHF	TGTGCCAGCAGCCAAGGGGGAGGGGGGAGACAGCCCCAGCATTTT
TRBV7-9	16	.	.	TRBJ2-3	CASSLDGGPSTDTQYF	TGTGCCAGCAGCTTAGATGGGGGCCCAAGCACAGATACGCAGTATTTT
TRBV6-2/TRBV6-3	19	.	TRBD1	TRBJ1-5	CASSYWTFRDRGSNQPQHF	TGTGCCAGCAGTTACTGGACGTTCCGGGACAGGGGTAGCAATCAGCCCCAGCATTTT
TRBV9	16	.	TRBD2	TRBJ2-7	CASSVEATSGFYEQYF	TGTGCCAGCAGCGTAGAGGCGACTAGCGGGTTCTACGAGCAGTACTTC
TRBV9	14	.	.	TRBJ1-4	CASSVGETNEKLFF	TGTGCCAGCAGCGTCGGGGAGACCAATGAAAAACTGTTTTTT
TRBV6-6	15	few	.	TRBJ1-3	CASRSLTVSGNTIYF	TGTGCCAGCAGGTCTTTGACAGTCTCTGGAAACACCATATATTTT
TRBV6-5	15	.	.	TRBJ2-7	CASRATRASPYEQYF	TGTGCCAGCAGGGCGACCAGGGCTTCCCCCTACGAGCAGTACTTC
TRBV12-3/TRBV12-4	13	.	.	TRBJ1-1	CASSITGIHEAFF	TGTGCCAGCAGTATTACAGGGATACATGAAGCTTTCTTT
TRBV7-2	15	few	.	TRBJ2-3	CASSLGNLGADTQYF	TGTGCCAGCAGCTTAGGTAATTTGGGCGCAGATACGCAGTATTTT
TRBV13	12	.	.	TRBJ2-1	CASSSTGVEQFF	TGTGCCAGCAGCTCGACGGGAGTTGAGCAGTTCTTC
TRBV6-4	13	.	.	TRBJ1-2	CASSEGQGYGYTF	TGTGCCAGCAGTGAGGGTCAGGGCTATGGCTACACCTTC
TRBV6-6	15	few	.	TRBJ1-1	CASKYKTGVNTEAFF	TGTGCCAGCAAATATAAAACCGGGGTAAACACTGAAGCTTTCTTT
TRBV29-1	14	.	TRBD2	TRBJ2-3	CSVGAREVVDTQYF	TGCAGCGTTGGCGCGCGGGAGGTGGTAGATACGCAGTATTTT
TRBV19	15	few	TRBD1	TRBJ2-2	CASSNQGARTGELFF	TGTGCCAGTAGTAACCAGGGGGCGCGGACCGGGGAGCTGTTTTTT
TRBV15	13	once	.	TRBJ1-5	CATSSTRNQPQHF	TGTGCCACCAGCAGCACTCGCAATCAGCCCCAGCATTTT
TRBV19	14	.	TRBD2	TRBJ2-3	CASKDSGRADTQYF	TGTGCCAGTAAAGATAGCGGGAGGGCCGATACGCAGTATTTT
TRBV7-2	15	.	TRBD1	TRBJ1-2	CASSPGQGVLYGYTF	TGTGCCAGCAGCCCCGGACAGGGAGTCCTCTATGGCTACACCTTC
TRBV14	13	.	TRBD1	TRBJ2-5	CASSQDRVETQYF	TGTGCCAGCAGCCAGGACAGGGTCGAGACCCAGTACTTC
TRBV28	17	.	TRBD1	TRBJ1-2	CASSLFRSTGYSNGYTF	TGTGCCAGCAGTTTATTCCGGTCGACAGGGTATTCCAATGGCTACACCTTC
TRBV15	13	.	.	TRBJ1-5	CATRQGTNQPQHF	TGTGCCACCCGGCAGGGAACCAATCAGCCCCAGCATTTT
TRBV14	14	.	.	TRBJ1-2	CASSQEQGSYGYTF	TGTGCCAGCAGCCAAGAACAGGGTTCCTATGGCTACACCTTC
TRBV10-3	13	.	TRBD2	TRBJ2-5	CAIKAGGGETQYF	TGTGCCATCAAGGCGGGAGGGGGGGAGACCCAGTACTTC
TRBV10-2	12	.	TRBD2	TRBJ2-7	CASSDAGGEQYF	TGCGCCAGCAGTGATGCGGGGGGGGAGCAGTACTTC
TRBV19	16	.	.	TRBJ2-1	CASSIDLGVTYNEQFF	TGTGCCAGTAGTATAGATCTGGGAGTCACCTACAATGAGCAGTTCTTC
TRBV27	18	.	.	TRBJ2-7	CASSLRQGRDGSYYEQYF	TGTGCCAGCAGTTTAAGACAGGGGAGGGACGGGAGCTACTACGAGCAGTACTTC
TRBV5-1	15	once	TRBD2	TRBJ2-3	CASSRASGYPDTQYF	TGCGCCAGCAGCAGGGCTAGCGGGTACCCAGATACGCAGTATTTT
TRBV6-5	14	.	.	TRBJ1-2	CASSSGFPPYGYTF	TGTGCCAGCAGTTCTGGCTTTCCCCCTTATGGCTACACCTTC
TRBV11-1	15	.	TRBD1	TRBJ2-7	CASSPRGQGFSEQYF	TGTGCCAGCAGCCCTAGAGGACAGGGGTTCTCCGAGCAGTACTTC
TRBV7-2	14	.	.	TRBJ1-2	CASSLSTAHYGYTF	TGTGCCAGCAGCCTATCGACAGCCCACTATGGCTACACCTTC
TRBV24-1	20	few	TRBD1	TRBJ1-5	CATSRQGEPFCVEGNQPQHF	TGTGCCACCAGTCGACAGGGAGAACCCTTTTGTGTGGAGGGCAATCAGCCCCAGCATTTT
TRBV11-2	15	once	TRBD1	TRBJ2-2	CASSLGDRVGGELFF	TGTGCCAGCAGCTTAGGGGACAGGGTCGGCGGGGAGCTGTTTTTT
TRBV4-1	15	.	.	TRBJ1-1	CASTVFVGEGTEAFF	TGCGCCAGCACCGTATTCGTGGGAGAAGGCACTGAAGCTTTCTTT
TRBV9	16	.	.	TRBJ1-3	CASSVAEGQDGNTIYF	TGTGCCAGCAGCGTAGCCGAGGGACAAGATGGAAACACCATATATTTT
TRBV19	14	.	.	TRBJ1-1	CASSLWGQNTEAFF	TGTGCCAGTAGTCTGTGGGGGCAGAACACTGAAGCTTTCTTT
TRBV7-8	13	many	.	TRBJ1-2	CASSSHRESGYTF	TGTGCCAGCAGCTCCCACAGGGAGAGTGGCTACACCTTC
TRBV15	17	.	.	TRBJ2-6	CATSRDSQGSGANVLTF	TGTGCCACCAGCAGAGATAGTCAGGGGTCTGGGGCCAACGTCCTGACTTTC
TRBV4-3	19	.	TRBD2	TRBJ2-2	CASSHGTSGTQGNTGELFF	TGCGCCAGCAGCCACGGGACTAGCGGAACCCAGGGAAACACCGGGGAGCTGTTTTTT
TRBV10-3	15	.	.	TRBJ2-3	CAISVGTSSTDTQYF	TGTGCCATCAGTGTGGGCACGTCTAGCACAGATACGCAGTATTTT
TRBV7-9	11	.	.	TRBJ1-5	CASSSVGPQHF	TGTGCCAGCAGCTCGGTCGGGCCCCAGCATTTT
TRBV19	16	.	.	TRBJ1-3	CASSKVPQGSRNTIYF	TGTGCCAGTAGTAAAGTACCACAGGGATCTCGAAACACCATATATTTT
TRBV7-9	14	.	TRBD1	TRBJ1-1	CASSLPGGDTEAFF	TGTGCCAGCAGCTTACCAGGGGGAGACACTGAAGCTTTCTTT
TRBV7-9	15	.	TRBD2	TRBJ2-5	CASSLAWGGQETQYF	TGTGCCAGCAGCTTAGCGTGGGGGGGGCAAGAGACCCAGTACTTC
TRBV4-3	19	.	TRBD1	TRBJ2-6	CASSQELDRGNSGANVLTF	TGCGCCAGCAGCCAAGAATTGGACAGGGGGAACTCTGGGGCCAACGTCCTGACTTTC
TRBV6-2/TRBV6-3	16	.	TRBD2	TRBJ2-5	CASSTFRRGLEETQYF	TGTGCCAGCAGCACTTTTCGGCGCGGACTAGAAGAGACCCAGTACTTC
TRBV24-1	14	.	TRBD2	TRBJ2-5	CATRSGGAQETQYF	TGTGCCACCAGATCGGGGGGGGCCCAAGAGACCCAGTACTTC